Listed here are 6 T cell receptor beta chains from one sample, sequenced in a study of regulatory T cells in long-lasting Graves disease. Sequencing libraries for TCR beta were prepared with iRepertoire HTBI primers and Arm-PCR of CDR3 regions. TCRdb reprocessed the multiplex PCR reads with MiXCR, giving one entry per CDR3 protein. Among some 370,000 distinct CDR3 sequences listed, roughly 10% were seen once. The time point here: newly diagnosed GD, antithyroid drugs for less than 3 months. The TCR library was made from RNA that had been extracted from PBMCs in TRIzol. These records were also assigned to another study, of T cells in Graves' hyperthyroidism and ophthalmopathy.

Sequenced material: peripheral blood mononuclear cells (PBMCs), taken at new diagnosis, from a patient treated with antithyroid drugs. Receptor source: a young woman with Graves disease.

This clonotype occurred a few times. The chain combines TRBV30 with TRBJ2-3; tentatively, D is TRBD1 (5 bases). The CDR3 spans 15 residues. Germline CDR1 reads GTSNPN; CDR2 reads SVGIG (reference sequence). Trimming took off 2 bases at V and 2 bases at J, with 14 bases between the two ends. The CDR3 loop reads CAWSISGAYTDTQYF. The CDR3 nucleotides are TGTGCCTGGAGTATCTCTGGGGCCTACACAGATACGCAGTATTTT.

A few counts support this clonotype. For the CDR3, the DNA is TGTGCCAGCAGCCTTAGACGGACGAGCAATCAGCCCCAGCATTTT. This sequence encodes CASSLRRTSNQPQHF. The chain employs TRBV6-1 and TRBJ1-5; D unclear. The CDR3 is 15 amino acids. Germline CDR1 MNHNS, CDR2 SASEGT. Trimming stripped 6 bases from V and 1 base from J, with 13 bases between.

This clonotype was seen ten or more times. The CDR3 nucleotides read TGTGCCAGCAGCCCGTGGATGGACCACAATGAGCAGTTCTTC. The encoded protein is CASSPWMDHNEQFF. The chain carries TRBV6-1 and TRBJ2-1; no definite D call. Germline lookup yields CDR1 MNHNS and CDR2 SASEGT. This CDR3 is built from 14 residues. Deletions cut 6 bases from V and 5 bases from J, with 14 bases between.

The DNA of the CDR3 is TGTGCCAGCAGCTTAGCGGACAGGGGTAACACTGAAGCTTTCTTT. It codes for CASSLADRGNTEAFF. The V and J genes are TRBV5-5 and TRBJ1-1; 9 bases agree with TRBD1. Germline V gene data show CDR1 as SGHKS and CDR2 as YYEKEE (reference sequence). V lost 2 bases and J lost 2; bases outside the gene matches: 4. The CDR3 consists of 15 residues.

This clonotype was counted many times. The genes are TRBV20-1 and TRBJ2-3; D possibly corresponds to TRBD1 (6 bases). Germline V gene sequence: CDR1 DFQATT, CDR2 SNEGSKA (reference sequence). V was trimmed by 0 bases and J by 2 bases, leaving 15 bases between them. This CDR3 is built from 16 residues. CDR3 DNA: TGCAGTGCTAGAGATTCAAAGGGGGAACTCACAGATACGCAGTATTTT. Residues: CSARDSKGELTDTQYF.

This clonotype appeared many times. V gene TRBV29-1 combines with J gene TRBJ2-1, with no clear D. Trimming removed 5 bases from V and 6 bases from J, with 17 bases in between. Germline CDR1 is SQVTM and CDR2 is ANQGSEA. The CDR3 runs to 14 residues. Here the CDR3 reads CSVYQSGPTNEQFF. Written as DNA, the CDR3 is TGCAGCGTTTACCAGTCCGGGCCGACCAATGAGCAGTTCTTC.